Shown below are 12 T cell receptor beta chains from a single sample sequenced in a study of cytomegalovirus exposure and HLA in healthy donors (dated by TCRdb to between 2016 and 2019). The library was generated by the immunoSEQ multiplex PCR assay. A mixture of 60 forward primers for TCR Vbeta segments and 13 reverse primers for TCR Jbeta segments was used in the multiplex PCR. The clones in this table, taken by TCRdb from immuneACCESS, are in-frame only. Not every clone is retained; where verified, under half of the shortfall comes from an unresolved V gene, and the cause of the rest is unknown. Here the sample has over 150,000 clones; roughly 79% occur a single time. Roughly an eighth of the sample is in the top ten clones. The specimen sequenced was PBMCs. The receptors shown here come from a woman aged 50 to 60 in good health and CMV-seronegative.

V gene TRBV15 combines with J gene TRBJ2-3; a possible D gene is TRBD2 (6 bases). Germline V lookup: CDR1 LNHNV, CDR2 YYDKDF (reference sequence). Trimming left V 0 bases short and J 1 base short, with 11 bases between. The CDR3 has 16 amino acids. DNA of the CDR3: TGTGCCACCAGCAGAGAGGCGATAGCGGGCACAGATACGCAGTATTTT. Translating it yields CATSREAIAGTDTQYF. The variable domain in full, with the rest retrieved from reference TRBV15 and TRBJ2-3, is DAMVIQNPRYQVTQFGKPVTLSCSQTLNHNVMYWYQQKSSQAPKLLFHYYDKDFNNEADTPDNFQSRRPNTSFCFLDIRSPGLGDTAMYLCATSREAIAGTDTQYFGPGTRLTVL.

J is TRBJ1-1 and V is TRBV2; no firm D call. Germline V gene sequence: CDR1 SNHLY, CDR2 FYNNEI. V gave up 0 bases and J gave up 6 bases, with 5 bases separating them. The CDR3 runs 12 residues. The DNA for the CDR3 is TGTGCCAGCAGTGAAGCGGGAGCTGAAGCTTTCTTT. This sequence encodes CASSEAGAEAFF.

The CDR3 loop reads CASSLHQSTGPGNTIYF. The CDR3 nucleotides read TGCGCCAGCAGCCTCCACCAGAGCACAGGACCTGGAAACACCATATATTTT. This chain links TRBV4-3 with TRBJ1-3, with a weak D call TRBD1 (5 bases). The CDR3 spans 17 residues. Germline V gives CDR1 LGHNA, CDR2 YSLEER. V was pared by 4 bases and J by 2 bases, with 18 bases between.

The CDR3 region has the DNA TGTGCCAGCAGCTCTAGGGGAGGGGGCACAGATACGCAGTATTTT. Translation: CASSSRGGGTDTQYF. This chain links TRBV11-2 with TRBJ2-3, with TRBD2 matching over 7 bases. CDR1 is SGHAT and CDR2 is FQNNGV in the germline V gene. This CDR3 region has 15 residues. Trimming at V came to 4 bases and at J to 1 base, leaving 5 bases not matched to a gene.

About this clone: Germline and junction disagree at one end, which may indicate a read error. The V call is TRBV30, the J call TRBJ2-3; 9 bases are shared with TRBD2. Germline assignment: CDR1 GTSNPN and CDR2 SVGIG (reference sequence). The CDR3 is made up of 14 amino acids. The DNA for the CDR3 is TGTGCCTGGGGAGGGGCGGGAGGGCCAGATCCGCAGTATTTT. Translation gives CAWGGAGGPDPQYF.

This clone has just a few counts. The DNA of the CDR3 is TGCGCCAGCCGCAGAGGGCAGGGGGCTGAGGAAAAACTGTTTTTT. It specifies CASRRGQGAEEKLFF. The chain combines TRBV4-3 with TRBJ1-4; TRBD1 agrees at 8 bases. V lost 8 bases, J lost 8 bases, and 13 bases stayed unmatched. In germline, CDR1 is LGHNA, CDR2 YSLEER. The CDR3 is 15 residues long.

V usage is TRBV7-2 and J usage is TRBJ2-5, with 8 bases aligning to TRBD2. This CDR3 region has 18 residues. Germline CDR1 SGHTA, CDR2 FQGNSA. V lost 1 base, J lost 1 base, and 11 bases stayed unmatched. The CDR3 DNA reads TGTGCCAGCAGCTTAGGATATATAGGCCTAGCGGGCCAAGAGACCCAGTACTTC. Amino acid sequence: CASSLGYIGLAGQETQYF.

This clone has a handful of counts. This chain links TRBV7-2 with TRBJ2-1; D remains unclear. V was shortened by 2 bases and J by 7 bases, with 9 bases between the two germline ends. CDR1 SGHTA and CDR2 FQGNSA come from the germline V gene. CDR3 length: 13 residues. The CDR3 is CASSLSRQNEQFF. The CDR3 region has the DNA TGTGCCAGCAGCTTATCTAGGCAAAATGAGCAGTTCTTC.

The chain uses TRBV6-5 and TRBJ2-2; 7 nucleotides match TRBD1. This CDR3 contains 12 residues. The germline CDR1 and CDR2 sequences are MNHEY and SVGAGI. After removal of 6 bases from V and 7 bases from J, the junction contained 2 bases not matched to a gene. The CDR3: CASSSGGGELFF. DNA of the CDR3: TGTGCCAGCAGCTCAGGGGGCGGGGAGCTGTTTTTT.

This chain uses TRBV7-9 with TRBJ2-5, with D possibly matching TRBD2 (6 bases). Germline lookup yields CDR1 SEHNR and CDR2 FQNEAQ (reference sequence). Trimming took off 5 bases at V and 5 bases at J, with 12 bases between the two ends. CDR3 size: 13 residues. CDR3 residues: CASSDPGVETQYF. CDR3 bases: TGTGCCAGCAGCGACCCGGGGGTGGAGACCCAGTACTTC. Full variable domain (outside the CDR3, taken from reference TRBV7-9 and TRBJ2-5): DTGVSQNPRHKITKRGQNVTFRCDPISEHNRLYWYRQTLGQGPEFLTYFQNEAQLEKSRLLSDRFSAERPKGSFSTLEIQRTEQGDSAMYLCASSDPGVETQYFGPGTRLLVL.

The gene calls are TRBV2 and TRBJ2-5, with a possible D match to TRBD2 (5 bases). The end of the DNA aligns better with TRBJ2-7, so the J call may be wrong. Germline V gene data show CDR1 as SNHLY and CDR2 as FYNNEI. The CDR3 is 15 residues long. Here the CDR3 DNA reads TGTGCCAGCAAAATAGGACTCCTATCATCCTACGAGCAGTACTTC. Translating it yields CASKIGLLSSYEQYF.

The chain is built from TRBV6-6 and TRBJ2-7, with 9 positions matching TRBD2. Unmatched junction bases numbered 7, after V lost 6 bases and J lost 4 bases. Germline V lookup: CDR1 MNHNY, CDR2 SVGAGI (reference sequence). The CDR3 is 14 residues long. The CDR3 protein is CASRDSGSVYEQYF. CDR3 coding DNA: TGTGCCAGCAGAGATAGCGGGAGTGTTTACGAGCAGTACTTC.